Shown below are 16 T cell receptor beta chains from a single sample sequenced in a study of blood T cells in healthy people across ages. Using a J-beta primer mix together with a sample-barcoded 5' primer, a second PCR was run for roughly 6 to 12 cycles. In TCRdb, the 5' RACE reads were re-called with MiXCR into one record per CDR3 protein. This table has fewer than 2 million distinct CDR3 sequences, more than 35% appearing once. Sequenced: blood. These receptor sequences come from a human donor in good health.

The chain uses TRBV20-1 and TRBJ2-1; D is unresolved. V shed 3 bases and J shed 6 bases, with 6 bases lying between them. This CDR3 region has 11 residues. In germline, CDR1 is DFQATT, CDR2 SNEGSKA (reference sequence). The CDR3 coding sequence is TGCAGTGCTAGCGTGGGCAATGAGCAGTTCTTC. Translated: CSASVGNEQFF.

V gene TRBV5-1 combines with J gene TRBJ2-7; D is perhaps TRBD2 (6 bases). The CDR3 consists of 15 residues. Germline-derived CDR1 and CDR2 are SGHRS and YFSETQ. The V gene lost 2 bases and the J gene lost 6 bases, with 18 bases spanning the gap. Here the CDR3 reads CASSFVGVQAGEQYF. The CDR3 DNA reads as TGCGCCAGCAGCTTTGTGGGGGTACAAGCGGGCGAGCAGTACTTC.

This clonotype has a handful of counts. The gene calls are TRBV10-3 and TRBJ1-2, with no clear D. The V gene's germline CDR1 is ENHRY and CDR2 SYGVKD. Trimming cost V 4 bases and J 10 bases, with 13 bases left between them. The CDR3 is 12 residues long. CDR3: CAISVFGSNYTF. CDR3 nucleotides: TGTGCCATCAGTGTTTTTGGGTCCAACTACACCTTC.

The V and J genes are TRBV7-8 and TRBJ2-1; 8 nucleotides align to TRBD2. The V and J ends lost 5 bases and 8 bases, in that order; junction bases with no gene match: 17. The CDR3 runs to 17 residues. Germline loops: CDR1 SGHVS, CDR2 FQNEAQ. CDR3 amino acids: CASSLKVAGGVRDEQFF. The CDR3 region has the DNA TGTGCCAGCAGCCTCAAGGTGGCGGGGGGCGTTAGGGATGAGCAGTTCTTC.

J is TRBJ2-7 and V is TRBV29-1, with 7 bases lining up with TRBD1. Looked up from germline, CDR1 is SQVTM and CDR2 is ANQGSEA. This CDR3 comprises 14 residues. V dropped 6 bases and J dropped 2; count of bases not matched to a gene: 10. This chain's CDR3 is CSVRAGTEPYEQYF. CDR3 nucleotide sequence: TGCAGCGTACGGGCCGGGACAGAACCCTACGAGCAGTACTTC.

This clonotype was recorded only once. Since a much larger clone is just one base distant, this may be a read error. The J gene is TRBJ2-1, the V gene TRBV9, with 8 bases matching TRBD1. This CDR3 spans 14 amino acids. Germline CDR1 SGDLS, CDR2 YYNGEE. DNA of the CDR3: TGTGCCAGCAGCATCCAGGGGGCCTACAATGGGCAGTTCTTC. This translates into CASSIQGAYNGQFF.

This clonotype has a handful of counts. The J gene is TRBJ1-5, the V gene TRBV20-1; no reliable D call. Per the germline V gene, CDR1 is DFQATT and CDR2 is SNEGSKA (reference sequence). This CDR3 has 13 residues. V shed 0 bases and J shed 3 bases, with 6 bases lying between them. The CDR3 loop reads CSARETVNQPQHF. Written as DNA, the CDR3 is TGCAGTGCTAGAGAAACAGTCAATCAGCCCCAGCATTTT.

This clonotype was seen a handful of times. V gene TRBV29-1 combines with J gene TRBJ2-7; maybe TRBD2 (5 bases). The CDR3 consists of 13 residues. Germline V gene lookup returns CDR1 SQVTM and CDR2 ANQGSEA. The V end was cut by 4 bases, the J end by 1 base, with 11 bases between. CDR3 residues: CSVGVRGSYEQYF. CDR3 DNA sequence: TGCAGCGTTGGGGTTAGAGGGTCCTACGAGCAGTACTTC.

The V gene is TRBV4-3, the J gene TRBJ2-1; 9 nucleotides align to TRBD1. CDR1 LGHNA and CDR2 YSLEER come from the germline V gene. CDR3 size: 16 residues. Trimming at V came to 0 bases and at J to 3 bases, leaving 3 bases not matched to a gene. The CDR3 coding sequence is TGCGCCAGCAGCCAAGAGACAGGGGGTCACTACAATGAGCAGTTCTTC. Its translation is CASSQETGGHYNEQFF.

The chain employs TRBV29-1 and TRBJ1-2; D gene uncertain. With 1 base removed from V and 7 bases from J, the gap between germline ends came to 19 bases. The CDR3 has 15 amino acids. The germline V gene encodes CDR1 SQVTM and CDR2 ANQGSEA. The CDR3 region is CSVEAADSTAGGYTF. The DNA of the CDR3 is TGCAGCGTTGAAGCCGCGGATAGCACCGCCGGTGGCTACACCTTC.

The chain carries TRBV7-2 and TRBJ2-4, with 9 bases lining up with TRBD2. CDR3 length: 17 residues. The germline gives CDR1 SGHTA, CDR2 FQGNSA. V shed 1 base, J shed 6 bases, and the junction held 10 bases outside the gene matches. The CDR3 region has the DNA TGTGCCAGCAGCTTAGGGTCTAGCGGGGCGCTTGGAAACATTCAGTACTTC. Protein: CASSLGSSGALGNIQYF.

This clonotype was seen a few times. This chain uses TRBV6-1 with TRBJ1-2; 7 nucleotides agree with TRBD1. Trimming removed 7 bases from V and 7 bases from J; junction bases left unmatched: 9. Germline V gene data show CDR1 as MNHNS and CDR2 as SASEGT. The CDR3 spans 13 residues. CDR3 sequence reads: CASNQDRVRGYTF. Here the CDR3 DNA reads TGTGCCAGCAACCAAGACAGGGTGCGTGGCTACACCTTC.

The chain carries TRBV6-5 and TRBJ2-1; TRBD1 might be the D (6 bases). The CDR3 extends over 17 amino acids. Germline assignment: CDR1 MNHEY and CDR2 SVGAGI. Between the trimmed V and J ends, which lost 0 bases and 4 bases, there was a span of 16 bases. In DNA form, the CDR3 reads TGTGCCAGCAGTTACTCTAGGACAGATGAAACATACAATGAGCAGTTCTTC. It is translated as CASSYSRTDETYNEQFF.

The chain combines TRBV20-1 with TRBJ2-7; possibly TRBD2 for D (7 bases). The V end was cut by 0 bases, the J end by 3 bases, with 21 bases between. The germline CDR1 and CDR2 sequences are DFQATT and SNEGSKA (reference sequence). The CDR3 runs to 17 residues. The CDR3 sequence: CSARDIEGGGPLYEQYF. CDR3 bases: TGCAGTGCTAGAGATATTGAGGGCGGGGGCCCACTCTACGAGCAGTACTTC.

The V gene is TRBV7-2, the J gene TRBJ1-2; 9 bases are a match to TRBD1. With 5 bases clipped from V and 8 bases from J, the junction kept 9 bases outside the gene matches. The germline V gene has CDR1 SGHTA and CDR2 FQGNSA. CDR3 length: 14 amino acids. The CDR3 DNA sequence: TGTGCCAGCAGCCGTTCACAGGGGGCGGGGGGCTACACCTTC. Its translation: CASSRSQGAGGYTF.

The genes are TRBV29-1 and TRBJ2-5; perhaps TRBD1 as D (6 bases). The CDR3 has 12 residues. Trimming cost V 6 bases and J 5 bases, with 13 bases left between them. Germline lookup yields CDR1 SQVTM and CDR2 ANQGSEA. The CDR3 sequence is CSVPGQDETQYF. In nucleotides, the CDR3 is TGCAGCGTCCCGGGACAAGATGAGACCCAGTACTTC.